What follows are 21 T cell receptor beta chains derived from one specimen sequenced in a study of beta chain features in type 1 diabetes. Which antigens these TCRs recognize remains unknown. General observations from the study: Significant though moderate, a shortening of TCRB CDR3s appeared in all four CD4+ subsets of Type 1 diabetes patients.

Sequenced material consisted of expressed TCRB transcripts (all of the isolated RNA was reverse transcribed). Sequencing was performed with immunoSEQ multiplex PCR; in TCRdb, only in-frame clones are kept and a portion is missing. Of 300,000 to 350,000 clones listed, approximately 12% are singletons. Sequenced sample: naive CD4+ T cells from blood. The receptor set was obtained from a woman aged 18-29 years with type 1 diabetes.

This chain joins TRBV10-2 and TRBJ2-7; 9 positions match TRBD1. The CDR3 has 13 residues. Unmatched junction bases numbered 6, after V lost 10 bases and J lost 2 bases. Germline CDR1 and CDR2: WSHSY and SAAADI. Here the CDR3 DNA reads TGCGCCACCATGACAGGGGGGACCTACGAGCAGTACTTC. This gives the protein CATMTGGTYEQYF.

V usage is TRBV5-1 and J usage is TRBJ2-2; D call uncertain. In germline, CDR1 is SGHRS, CDR2 YFSETQ. The CDR3 spans 12 residues. V gave up 4 bases and J gave up 6 bases, with 7 bases separating them. This chain's CDR3 is CASSEPAGELFF. The DNA of the CDR3 is TGCGCCAGCAGCGAGCCCGCCGGGGAGCTGTTTTTT. The whole variable domain, remainder taken from reference TRBV5-1 and TRBJ2-2, is KAGVTQTPRYLIKTRGQQVTLSCSPISGHRSVSWYQQTPGQGLQFLFEYFSETQRNKGNFPGRFSGRQFSNSRSEMNVSTLELGDSALYLCASSEPAGELFFGEGSRLTVL.

This clone has more than one count but fewer than ten. The chain recombines TRBV19 with TRBJ1-3, with 7 bases matching TRBD1. CDR1 and CDR2 from the germline V gene are LNHDA and SQIVND (reference sequence). The CDR3 is made up of 16 amino acids. V lost 6 bases, J lost 0 bases, and 8 bases stayed unmatched. CDR3 amino acids: CASRTAQGDSGNTIYF. The CDR3 DNA reads as TGTGCCAGTAGGACCGCTCAGGGGGACTCTGGAAACACCATATATTTT. The entire variable domain, with the rest obtained from reference TRBV19 and TRBJ1-3, is as follows: DGGITQSPKYLFRKEGQNVTLSCEQNLNHDAMYWYRQDPGQGLRLIYYSQIVNDFQKGDIAEGYSVSREKKESFPLTVTSAQKNPTAFYLCASRTAQGDSGNTIYFGEGSWLTVV.

There are a few counts of this clone. V is TRBV25-1 and J is TRBJ1-4, with 10 bases lining up with TRBD1. Trimming cost V 3 bases and J 6 bases; bases outside gene matches: 13. Germline V gene sequence: CDR1 MGHDK, CDR2 SYGVNS. The CDR3 extends over 18 amino acids. This CDR3 is CASSDPMGTGDEYEKLFF. The DNA of the CDR3 is TGTGCCAGCAGTGATCCCATGGGGACAGGGGACGAGTATGAAAAACTGTTTTTT. The full variable domain, its missing parts supplied by reference TRBV25-1 and TRBJ1-4, is EADIYQTPRYLVIGTGKKITLECSQTMGHDKMYWYQQDPGMELHLIHYSYGVNSTEKGDLSSESTVSRIRTEHFPLTLESARPSHTSQYLCASSDPMGTGDEYEKLFFGSGTQLSVL.

This clone turned up a few times. The chain has TRBV15 and TRBJ1-2; possibly TRBD1 for D (5 bases). V lost 5 bases and J lost 4, with 11 bases in between. CDR1 is LNHNV and CDR2 is YYDKDF in the germline V gene (reference sequence). This CDR3 is 13 amino acids long. The CDR3 DNA reads TGTGCCACCAGCCCCGGGGGAACCTATGGCTACACCTTC. It encodes CATSPGGTYGYTF. Filled out from reference TRBV15 and TRBJ1-2, the complete variable domain reads DAMVIQNPRYQVTQFGKPVTLSCSQTLNHNVMYWYQQKSSQAPKLLFHYYDKDFNNEADTPDNFQSRRPNTSFCFLDIRSPGLGDTAMYLCATSPGGTYGYTFGSGTRLTVV.

The V call is TRBV19, the J call TRBJ1-1, with TRBD1 identical over 7 bases. The V gene's germline CDR1 is LNHDA and CDR2 SQIVND (reference sequence). The CDR3 sequence is 13 residues long. V lost 9 bases to trimming and J lost 5 bases; unmatched junction nucleotides: 9. DNA of the CDR3: TGTGCCAGCCTAGACAGGGTTTGGACTGAAGCTTTCTTT. Translating gives CASLDRVWTEAFF.

The table lists this clone with a few counts. V is TRBV6-5 and J is TRBJ1-5, with 8 bases fitting TRBD1. CDR1 MNHEY and CDR2 SVGAGI come from the germline V gene. V shed 6 bases, J shed 11 bases, and the junction held 12 bases outside the gene matches. The CDR3 runs to 14 residues. CDR3 loop: CASSPGTGKMSQHF. The CDR3 nucleotides are TGTGCCAGCAGCCCCGGGACAGGAAAAATGTCCCAGCATTTT.

This sequence joins TRBV5-6 and TRBJ1-2; D call uncertain. V was pared by 1 base and J by 4 bases, with 5 bases between. The CDR3 is made up of 12 amino acids. Germline CDR1 reads SGHDT; CDR2 reads YYEEEE. The CDR3 DNA sequence: TGTGCCAGCAGCTTGAGGAGCTATGGCTACACCTTC. As protein: CASSLRSYGYTF.

V gene TRBV18 combines with J gene TRBJ2-1, with 12 bases identical to TRBD2. The germline V gene has CDR1 KGHSH and CDR2 LQKENI. With V trimmed by 3 bases and J by 8 bases, 2 bases remained unmatched. The CDR3 has 14 residues. In DNA form, the CDR3 reads TGTGCCAGCTCACCTTCTAGCGGGAGGGATGAGCAGTTCTTC. This encodes CASSPSSGRDEQFF.

The chain uses TRBV6-5 and TRBJ1-2, with 8 bases aligning to TRBD1. The ends lost 2 bases at V and 5 bases at J; junction bases unmatched: 4. The CDR3 is 14 amino acids. CDR1 and CDR2 (germline): MNHEY, SVGAGI. In DNA form, the CDR3 reads TGTGCCAGCAGTTACCTAACAGGGGGTTATGGCTACACCTTC. It yields the protein CASSYLTGGYGYTF.

This rearrangement joins TRBV4-1 to TRBJ2-1; TRBD2 matches 9 bases. Losses at the gene ends were 1 base for V and 2 bases for J; bases not matched to a gene: 3. Germline V lookup: CDR1 MGHRA, CDR2 YSYEKL. This CDR3 is built from 16 residues. The CDR3 bases are TGCGCCAGCAGCCAAGGTAGCGGGAGCCCCTACAATGAGCAGTTCTTC. It translates to CASSQGSGSPYNEQFF.

This clone has only a few counts. The V gene is TRBV7-2, the J gene TRBJ2-4, with 8 bases that match TRBD1. The CDR3 extends over 14 amino acids. With V trimmed by 4 bases and J by 5 bases, 4 bases remained unmatched. Germline-derived CDR1 and CDR2 are SGHTA and FQGNSA. The DNA of the CDR3 is TGTGCCAGCAGCTCTCCGGACAGGGAAAACATTCAGTACTTC. Amino acids: CASSSPDRENIQYF.

This clone was detected only a few times. CDR3 coding DNA: TGTGCCAGCACCAAGACGGGGGAGCAGTACGTC. Encoded protein: CASTKTGEQYV. This sequence joins TRBV7-7 and TRBJ2-7; D is perhaps TRBD2 (5 bases). This CDR3 region has 11 residues. Germline V gene sequence: CDR1 SSHAT, CDR2 FNYEAQ (reference sequence). With 7 bases removed from V and 7 bases from J, the gap between germline ends came to 11 bases.

This clone was counted a few times. The chain couples TRBV5-1 to TRBJ2-3, with D possibly being TRBD2 (5 bases). The CDR3 runs 15 residues. CDR1 and CDR2 (germline): SGHRS, YFSETQ. Between the trimmed V and J ends, which lost 1 base and 1 base, there was a span of 10 bases. The CDR3 here is CASSLQRWGTDTQYF. The CDR3 nucleotides are TGCGCCAGCAGCTTGCAGCGGTGGGGCACAGATACGCAGTATTTT.

The chain uses TRBV15 and TRBJ2-2, with D uncertain. This CDR3 contains 14 residues. Germline V gives CDR1 LNHNV, CDR2 YYDKDF (reference sequence). Deletions cut 0 bases from V and 7 bases from J, with 9 bases between. The CDR3 loop is CATSRDLSGGELFF. CDR3 bases: TGTGCCACCAGCAGAGATCTTAGTGGCGGGGAGCTGTTTTTT.

In this sample, this clone turned up a few times. This chain uses TRBV2 with TRBJ2-2; 12 bases are a match to TRBD1. V was clipped by 6 bases and J by 0 bases; unmatched bases: 2. The CDR3 contains 16 residues. Germline CDR1 reads SNHLY; CDR2 reads FYNNEI. The CDR3 DNA follows: TGTGCCAGCAGGGGACAGGGGGCCGCGAACACCGGGGAGCTGTTTTTT. The encoded protein is CASRGQGAANTGELFF.

V usage is TRBV29-1 and J usage is TRBJ2-7, with TRBD2 matching over 9 bases. The CDR3 runs 13 residues. Germline loops: CDR1 SQVTM, CDR2 ANQGSEA. V was clipped by 6 bases and J by 6 bases; unmatched bases: 9. CDR3 loop: CSVLSGSGREQYV. CDR3 nucleotides: TGCAGCGTCCTTAGCGGGAGTGGTCGCGAGCAGTACGTC.

This clone was recorded a few times. V gene TRBV25-1 combines with J gene TRBJ2-1, with 7 bases that match TRBD2. The CDR3 totals 15 residues. Trimming at V came to 3 bases and at J to 7 bases, leaving 9 bases not matched to a gene. From germline, CDR1 is MGHDK and CDR2 SYGVNS. CDR3 coding DNA: TGTGCCAGCAGTGAGGGAGGGATAAACACGAATGAGCAGTTCTTC. Translated, it gives CASSEGGINTNEQFF.

This clone was counted between two and nine times. The rearrangement links TRBV7-2 to TRBJ2-7; 8 bases align to TRBD1. Germline V CDR1 and CDR2: SGHTA, FQGNSA. Trimming at V came to 8 bases and at J to 1 base, leaving 4 bases not matched to a gene. The CDR3 spans 13 residues. CDR3 sequence reads: CASGRQGSYEQYV. CDR3 in DNA: TGTGCCAGCGGTAGACAGGGGTCCTACGAGCAGTACGTC.

The table lists this clone with a count of one. The genes are TRBV11-2 and TRBJ1-2; 7 positions match TRBD1. Germline V gene lookup returns CDR1 SGHAT and CDR2 FQNNGV. This CDR3 has 16 residues. V shed 0 bases and J 5 bases; nucleotides not matched to a gene: 9. The CDR3: CASSLDSGRGWYGYTF. The CDR3 region has the DNA TGTGCCAGCAGCTTAGATAGTGGCAGGGGGTGGTATGGCTACACCTTC.

A word on this clone: Additional DNA sequences in this sample encode the identical CDR3. This chain links TRBV7-2 with TRBJ2-3, with 9 bases matching TRBD2. The V segment lost 2 bases and the J segment 3 bases; nucleotides outside the gene matches: 3. Germline V gene sequence: CDR1 SGHTA, CDR2 FQGNSA. This CDR3 is 15 amino acids long. The CDR3 DNA reads as TGTGCCAGCAGCTTATTAAGCGGGAGGACAGATACGCAGTATTTT. Translating it yields CASSLLSGRTDTQYF.